Following are 23 T cell receptor beta chains from one sample sequenced in a study of blood T cell repertoires in COVID-19. TCRdb's copy holds only in-frame clones and misses some; the assay was immunoSEQ multiplex PCR. Among roughly 160,000 clones listed, roughly 84% were seen once. The sequencing sample was made of peripheral blood. These receptors were taken from a young man with active or convalescent COVID-19.

The gene calls are TRBV7-6 and TRBJ2-1; 11 bases align to TRBD2. Trimming took 1 base from V and 4 from J; bases not matched to a gene: 3. Per germline, CDR1 SGHVS and CDR2 FNYEAQ. CDR3 size: 16 residues. The CDR3 bases are TGTGCCAGCAGCTTAGGAACTAGCGGGGGTTACAATGAGCAGTTCTTC. This gives the protein CASSLGTSGGYNEQFF.

The chain recombines TRBV3-1 (or the pseudogene TRBV3-2) with TRBJ1-2; a possible D gene is TRBD1 (6 bases). Trimming took 3 bases from V and 6 from J, leaving 8 bases between them. CDR1 LGHDT and CDR2 YNNKEL come from the germline V gene (reference sequence). The length of the CDR3 is 12 residues. CDR3 nucleotides: TGTGCCAGCAGCCACGGACAGAATGGCTACACCTTC. It codes for CASSHGQNGYTF.

V gene TRBV18 combines with J gene TRBJ1-1; weak D call: TRBD1 (5 bases). With 5 bases removed from V and 3 bases from J, the gap between germline ends came to 22 bases. The CDR3 has 17 residues. The germline V gene has CDR1 KGHSH and CDR2 LQKENI. CDR3 region: CASSTRTLGGGDTEAFF. The CDR3 DNA reads as TGTGCCAGCTCAACCCGGACCCTAGGTGGAGGGGACACTGAAGCTTTCTTT.

The chain joins TRBV29-1 to TRBJ2-7, with TRBD2 matching 7 bases. This CDR3 has 12 amino acids. J gave up 6 bases and V 6 bases, and 8 bases lay outside the gene matches. Germline V gene data show CDR1 as SQVTM and CDR2 as ANQGSEA. The CDR3 region has the DNA TGCAGCGTCCTCGACGGGGGGTTCGAGCAGTACTTC. It yields the protein CSVLDGGFEQYF.

The V and J genes are TRBV2 and TRBJ2-2; 9 bases line up with TRBD1. Germline CDR1 is SNHLY and CDR2 is FYNNEI. CDR3 size: 15 residues. After removal of 6 bases from V and 2 bases from J, the junction contained 4 bases not matched to a gene. The DNA for the CDR3 is TGTGCCAGCAGCGCGGGACAGGGTAACACCGGGGAGCTGTTTTTT. It translates to CASSAGQGNTGELFF.

The J gene is TRBJ2-1, the V gene TRBV11-2; 13 bases fit TRBD2. Germline V gives CDR1 SGHAT, CDR2 FQNNGV. The CDR3 sequence is 17 residues long. Trimming removed 6 bases from V and 1 base from J; junction bases left unmatched: 6. The CDR3, as DNA: TGTGCCAGCAGAACCGGGACTAGCGGGAATTCCTACAATGAGCAGTTCTTC. Translating it yields CASRTGTSGNSYNEQFF.

This clone was observed a single time. The chain combines TRBV5-1 with TRBJ1-1; unclear D gene. From germline, CDR1 is SGHRS and CDR2 YFSETQ. This CDR3 has 12 residues. The V end lost 7 bases, the J end lost 4 bases, and 11 bases lay between the germline ends. CDR3 in amino acids: CASGVSSTEAFF. In nucleotides, the CDR3 is TGCGCCAGCGGAGTTTCGAGCACTGAAGCTTTCTTT.

The chain employs TRBV18 and TRBJ1-4, with D hard to call. This CDR3 has 15 residues. Trimming pared 3 bases from V and 4 bases from J, leaving 12 bases between. Germline CDR1 is KGHSH and CDR2 is LQKENI. CDR3 amino acids: CASSPLAGDNEKLFF. CDR3 bases: TGTGCCAGCTCACCGCTCGCGGGCGATAATGAAAAACTGTTTTTT.

The V and J genes are TRBV6-4 and TRBJ2-1; TRBD2 aligns across 12 bases. The germline CDR1 and CDR2 sequences are MRHNA and SNTAGT. The CDR3 has 16 amino acids. V lost 6 bases, J lost 3 bases, and 6 bases stayed unmatched. The CDR3 coding sequence is TGTGCCAGCAGACAGACGGGACTAGCGGGCTACAATGAGCAGTTCTTC. Its protein is CASRQTGLAGYNEQFF.

J is TRBJ2-2 and V is TRBV7-2, with D perhaps TRBD2 (5 bases). The CDR3 is made up of 14 amino acids. CDR1 is SGHTA, CDR2 FQGNSA, per germline. Trimming cost V 1 base and J 5 bases, with 8 bases left between them. The CDR3: CASSLGPGTGELFF. In nucleotides, the CDR3 is TGTGCCAGCAGCTTAGGCCCGGGGACCGGGGAGCTGTTTTTT.

This chain links TRBV3-1 (or the pseudogene TRBV3-2) with TRBJ1-2, with 10 bases that match TRBD1. Germline V gene sequence: CDR1 LGHDT, CDR2 YNNKEL (reference sequence). The CDR3 is made up of 18 amino acids. J gave up 2 bases and V 3 bases, and 12 bases lay outside the gene matches. The CDR3 DNA reads as TGTGCCAGCAGCCATTACCGGGACAGGGGAAGAGAGAACTATGGCTACACCTTC. Translated: CASSHYRDRGRENYGYTF.

The CDR3 DNA reads as TGTGCCAGCAGCTTGGGTCCCCATAGCAATCAGCCCCAGCATTTT. Encoded protein: CASSLGPHSNQPQHF. The chain is built from TRBV5-6 and TRBJ1-5; the D is unclear. There are 15 residues in the CDR3. Germline V gene data show CDR1 as SGHDT and CDR2 as YYEEEE. The germline V and J ends were trimmed by 0 bases and 0 bases, with 7 bases remaining between them.

Only one count was recorded for this clone. This chain connects TRBV4-2 to TRBJ2-2, with TRBD1 as a possible D gene (6 bases). The CDR3 extends over 16 amino acids. V lost 3 bases to trimming and J lost 4 bases, with 15 bases between them. From germline, CDR1 is LGHNA and CDR2 YNFKEQ. CDR3 in DNA: TGTGCCAGCAGCCACACACCCGACAGGACCACCGGGGAGCTGTTTTTT. It yields the protein CASSHTPDRTTGELFF.

This sequence joins TRBV7-8 and TRBJ1-1, with 7 bases fitting TRBD1. The CDR3 runs 14 residues. Germline-derived CDR1 and CDR2 are SGHVS and FQNEAQ. The V and J ends lost 3 bases and 2 bases, in that order; junction bases with no gene match: 3. CDR3 bases: TGTGCCAGCAGCTTTTCAGGGGGAAACACTGAAGCTTTCTTT. Amino acid sequence: CASSFSGGNTEAFF.

The chain carries TRBV18 and TRBJ2-1, with 8 bases that match TRBD1. Germline CDR1 and CDR2: KGHSH and LQKENI. The CDR3 covers 15 residues. J was trimmed by 2 bases and V by 0 bases; bases with no gene match: 0. CDR3 bases: TGTGCCAGCTCACCACCGGGACAGGCCTACAATGAGCAGTTCTTC. Translated, it gives CASSPPGQAYNEQFF.

V usage is TRBV3-1 (or the pseudogene TRBV3-2) and J usage is TRBJ1-1, with TRBD1 identical over 10 bases. CDR3 length: 17 residues. CDR1 is LGHDT, CDR2 YNNKEL, per germline (reference sequence). V trimming: 1 base; J trimming: 0 bases; junction bases outside the gene matches: 5. The CDR3 region has the DNA TGTGCCAGCAGCCAAGGTGGGACAGGGGACATGAACACTGAAGCTTTCTTT. It encodes CASSQGGTGDMNTEAFF.

This clone was seen a single time. The chain recombines TRBV19 with TRBJ1-1; D is perhaps TRBD1 (6 bases). The V and J ends lost 7 bases and 10 bases respectively, with 19 bases between them. Germline-derived CDR1 and CDR2 are LNHDA and SQIVND (reference sequence). The CDR3 is made up of 13 amino acids. The CDR3 nucleotides read TGTGCCAGTATCCCTTCTCACAGGGAAGTAGCTTTCTTT. Translated: CASIPSHREVAFF.

The chain recombines TRBV5-1 with TRBJ2-2, with TRBD2 identical over 13 bases. The CDR3 runs to 15 residues. Germline CDR1 is SGHRS and CDR2 is YFSETQ. Losses at the gene ends were 8 bases for V and 5 bases for J; bases not matched to a gene: 6. In DNA, the CDR3 is TGCGCCAGTGGACTAGCGGGGGTAAATACCGGGGAGCTGTTTTTT. Translation: CASGLAGVNTGELFF.

J is TRBJ1-6 and V is TRBV6-5; D not certain. V was trimmed by 5 bases and J by 7 bases, leaving 12 bases between them. CDR1 and CDR2 (germline): MNHEY, SVGAGI. This CDR3 has 14 amino acids. The CDR3 protein is CASSPYTKNSPLHF. The CDR3 DNA reads as TGTGCCAGCAGTCCCTATACGAAGAATTCACCCCTCCACTTT.

V and J are TRBV11-2 and TRBJ1-6; D is unresolved. The germline V and J ends were trimmed by 0 bases and 6 bases, with 12 bases remaining between them. In germline, CDR1 is SGHAT, CDR2 FQNNGV. This CDR3 spans 16 amino acids. CDR3 region: CASSLEIGRPNSPLHF. The CDR3 bases are TGTGCCAGCAGCTTAGAGATAGGGAGGCCTAATTCACCCCTCCACTTT.

This chain connects TRBV7-6 to TRBJ2-2; 8 nucleotides agree with TRBD1. Germline assignment: CDR1 SGHVS and CDR2 FNYEAQ. Trimming removed 5 bases from V and 6 bases from J; junction bases left unmatched: 8. There are 15 residues in the CDR3. The CDR3 here is CASSPRTGIAGELFF. CDR3 nucleotides: TGTGCCAGCAGCCCTCGGACAGGGATTGCCGGGGAGCTGTTTTTT.

The chain recombines TRBV5-1 with TRBJ2-2, with 12 bases matching TRBD2. This CDR3 is 18 amino acids long. The V and J ends lost 0 bases and 1 base, in that order; junction bases with no gene match: 4. Germline V CDR1 and CDR2: SGHRS, YFSETQ. CDR3 in amino acids: CASSLGLAGVGNTGELFF. The CDR3 nucleotides read TGCGCCAGCAGCTTGGGACTAGCGGGAGTCGGGAACACCGGGGAGCTGTTTTTT.

The rearrangement links TRBV15 to TRBJ1-2; 10 positions agree with TRBD1. CDR3 length: 14 amino acids. Germline loops: CDR1 LNHNV, CDR2 YYDKDF (reference sequence). With V trimmed by 4 bases and J by 3 bases, 2 bases remained unmatched. CDR3 bases: TGTGCCACCAGCACCGGACAGGGGGACTATGGCTACACCTTC. Its protein is CATSTGQGDYGYTF.